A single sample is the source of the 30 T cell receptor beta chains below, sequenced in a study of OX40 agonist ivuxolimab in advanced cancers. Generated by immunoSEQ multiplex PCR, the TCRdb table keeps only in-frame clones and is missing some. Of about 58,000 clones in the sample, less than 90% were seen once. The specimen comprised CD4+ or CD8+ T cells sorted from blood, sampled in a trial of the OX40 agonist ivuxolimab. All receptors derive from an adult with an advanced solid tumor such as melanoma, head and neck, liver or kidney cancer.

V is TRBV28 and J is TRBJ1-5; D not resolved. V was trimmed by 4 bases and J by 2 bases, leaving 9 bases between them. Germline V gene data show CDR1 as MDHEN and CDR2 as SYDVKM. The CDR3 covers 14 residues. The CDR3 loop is CASSSGQGNQPQHF. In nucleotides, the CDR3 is TGTGCCAGCAGTTCTGGCCAGGGCAATCAGCCCCAGCATTTT.

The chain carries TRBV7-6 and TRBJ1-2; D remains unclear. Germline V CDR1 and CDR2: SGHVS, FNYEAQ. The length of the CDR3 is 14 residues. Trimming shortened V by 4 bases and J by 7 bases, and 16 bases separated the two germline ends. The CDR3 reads CASSSTPAGGGYTF. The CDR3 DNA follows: TGTGCCAGCAGCTCCACCCCTGCGGGCGGTGGCTACACCTTC. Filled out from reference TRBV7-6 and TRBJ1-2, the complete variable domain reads GAGVSQSPRYKVTKRGQDVALRCDPISGHVSLYWYRQALGQGPEFLTYFNYEAQQDKSGLPNDRFSAERPEGSISTLTIQRTEQRDSAMYRCASSSTPAGGGYTFGSGTRLTVV.

The CDR3 here is CASTSGPYNEQFF. The CDR3 DNA sequence: TGTGCCAGCACCAGCGGACCTTACAATGAGCAGTTCTTC. The V call is TRBV5-4, the J call TRBJ2-1; D is perhaps TRBD2 (5 bases). This CDR3 has 13 amino acids. The V end lost 6 bases, the J end lost 4 bases, and 11 bases lay between the germline ends. Germline values: CDR1 SGHNT, CDR2 YYREEE (reference sequence).

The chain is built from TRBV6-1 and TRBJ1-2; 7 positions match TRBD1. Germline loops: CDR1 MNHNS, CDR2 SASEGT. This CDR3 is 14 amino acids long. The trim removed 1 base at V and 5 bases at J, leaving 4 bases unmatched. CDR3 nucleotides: TGTGCCAGCAGTGAAGGGCAGGGGGGGTATGGCTACACCTTC. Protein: CASSEGQGGYGYTF.

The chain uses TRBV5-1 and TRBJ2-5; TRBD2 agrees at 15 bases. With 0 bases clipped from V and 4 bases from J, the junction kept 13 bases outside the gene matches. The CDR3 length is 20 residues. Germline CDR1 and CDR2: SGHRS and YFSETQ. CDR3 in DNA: TGCGCCAGCAGCTTGGGCGGGACTAGCGGGGGGCCGTTTGCTCCAGAGACCCAGTACTTC. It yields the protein CASSLGGTSGGPFAPETQYF. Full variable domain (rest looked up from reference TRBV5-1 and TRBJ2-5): KAGVTQTPRYLIKTRGQQVTLSCSPISGHRSVSWYQQTPGQGLQFLFEYFSETQRNKGNFPGRFSGRQFSNSRSEMNVSTLELGDSALYLCASSLGGTSGGPFAPETQYFGPGTRLLVL.

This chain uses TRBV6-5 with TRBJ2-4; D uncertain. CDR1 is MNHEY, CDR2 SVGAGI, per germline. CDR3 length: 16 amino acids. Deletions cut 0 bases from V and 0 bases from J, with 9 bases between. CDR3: CASSYSVSLAKNIQYF. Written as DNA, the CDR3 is TGTGCCAGCAGTTACTCTGTCAGCTTAGCCAAAAACATTCAGTACTTC.

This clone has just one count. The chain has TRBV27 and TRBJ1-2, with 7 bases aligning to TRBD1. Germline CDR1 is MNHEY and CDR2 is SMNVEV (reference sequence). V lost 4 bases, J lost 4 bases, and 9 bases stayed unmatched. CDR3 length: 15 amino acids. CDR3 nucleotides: TGTGCCAGCAGTTCCTCCACGGCAGGGGGCTATGGCTACACCTTC. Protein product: CASSSSTAGGYGYTF.

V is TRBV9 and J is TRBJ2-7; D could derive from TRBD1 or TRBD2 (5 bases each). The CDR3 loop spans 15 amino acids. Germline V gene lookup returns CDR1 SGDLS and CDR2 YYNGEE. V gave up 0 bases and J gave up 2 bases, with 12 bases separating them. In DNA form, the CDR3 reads TGTGCCAGCAGCGTAGCCGGGACGGATACCTACGAGCAGTACTTC. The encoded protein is CASSVAGTDTYEQYF. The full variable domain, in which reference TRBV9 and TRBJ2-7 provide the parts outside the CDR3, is DSGVTQTPKHLITATGQRVTLRCSPRSGDLSVYWYQQSLDQGLQFLIQYYNGEERAKGNILERFSAQQFPDLHSELNLSSLELGDSALYFCASSVAGTDTYEQYFGPGTRLTVT.

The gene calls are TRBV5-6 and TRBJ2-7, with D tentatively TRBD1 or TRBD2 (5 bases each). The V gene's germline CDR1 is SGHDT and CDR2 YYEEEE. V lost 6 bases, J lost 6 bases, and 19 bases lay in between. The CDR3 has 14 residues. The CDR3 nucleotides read TGTGCCAGCATGTTTGTGAGGGGTTCCAGCGAGCAGTACTTC. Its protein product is CASMFVRGSSEQYF.

The CDR3 DNA reads as TGTGCCAGCAGTGACTCCGACTGGAGGGGAGAGCAGTTCTTC. Translated: CASSDSDWRGEQFF. The V gene is TRBV6-4, the J gene TRBJ2-1; D is possibly TRBD2 (6 bases). CDR3 length equals 14 residues. Germline loops: CDR1 MRHNA, CDR2 SNTAGT. Trimming took 0 bases from V and 10 from J, leaving 13 bases between them.

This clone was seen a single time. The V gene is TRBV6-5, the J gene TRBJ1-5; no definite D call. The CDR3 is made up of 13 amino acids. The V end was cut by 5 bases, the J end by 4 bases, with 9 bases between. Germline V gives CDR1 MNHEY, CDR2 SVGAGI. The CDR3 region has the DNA TGTGCCAGCAGTAAAAGAGAGAATCAGCCCCAGCATTTT. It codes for CASSKRENQPQHF.

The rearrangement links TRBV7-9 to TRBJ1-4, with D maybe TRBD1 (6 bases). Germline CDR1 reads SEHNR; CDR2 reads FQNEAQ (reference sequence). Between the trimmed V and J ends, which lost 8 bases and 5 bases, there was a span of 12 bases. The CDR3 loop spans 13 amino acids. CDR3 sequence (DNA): TGTGCCAGCGGGGGAGGGGGGAATGAAAAACTGTTTTTT. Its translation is CASGGGGNEKLFF. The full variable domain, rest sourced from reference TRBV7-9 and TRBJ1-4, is DTGVSQNPRHKITKRGQNVTFRCDPISEHNRLYWYRQTLGQGPEFLTYFQNEAQLEKSRLLSDRFSAERPKGSFSTLEIQRTEQGDSAMYLCASGGGGNEKLFFGSGTQLSVL.

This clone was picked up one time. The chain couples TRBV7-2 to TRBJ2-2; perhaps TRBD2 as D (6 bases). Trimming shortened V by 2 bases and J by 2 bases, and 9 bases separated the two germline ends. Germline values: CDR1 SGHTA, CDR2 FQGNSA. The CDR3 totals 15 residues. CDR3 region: CASSLSGGNTGELFF. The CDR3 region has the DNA TGTGCCAGCAGCTTATCCGGGGGTAACACCGGGGAGCTGTTTTTT.

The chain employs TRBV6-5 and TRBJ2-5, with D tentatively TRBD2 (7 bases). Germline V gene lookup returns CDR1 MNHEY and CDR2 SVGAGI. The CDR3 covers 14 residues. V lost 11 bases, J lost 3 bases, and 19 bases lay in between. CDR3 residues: CAALPRGAKETQYF. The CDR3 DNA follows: TGTGCCGCCCTCCCTCGGGGGGCGAAAGAGACCCAGTACTTC.

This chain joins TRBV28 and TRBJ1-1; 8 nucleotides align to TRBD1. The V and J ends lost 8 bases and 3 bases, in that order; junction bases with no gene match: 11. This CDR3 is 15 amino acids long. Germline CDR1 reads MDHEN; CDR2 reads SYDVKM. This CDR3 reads CASGFPDRVDTEAFF. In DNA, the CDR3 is TGTGCCAGCGGCTTTCCGGACAGGGTGGACACTGAAGCTTTCTTT.

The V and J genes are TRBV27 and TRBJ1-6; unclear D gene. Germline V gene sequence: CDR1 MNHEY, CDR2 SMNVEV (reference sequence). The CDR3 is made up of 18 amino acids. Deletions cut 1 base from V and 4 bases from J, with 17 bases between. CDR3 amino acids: CASSLLVGQVSYNSPLHF. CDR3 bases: TGTGCCAGCAGTTTATTGGTAGGGCAGGTTTCTTATAATTCACCCCTCCACTTT.

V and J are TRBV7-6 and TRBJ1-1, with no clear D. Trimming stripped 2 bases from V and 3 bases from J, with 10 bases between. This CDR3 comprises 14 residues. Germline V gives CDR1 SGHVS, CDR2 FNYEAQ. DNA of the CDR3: TGTGCCAGCAGCTTATCGGGTGGGGACACTGAAGCTTTCTTT. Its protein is CASSLSGGDTEAFF.

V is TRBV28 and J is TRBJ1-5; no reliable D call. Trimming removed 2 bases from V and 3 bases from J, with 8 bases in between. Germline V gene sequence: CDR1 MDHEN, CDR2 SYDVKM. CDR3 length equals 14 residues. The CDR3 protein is CASSLEGYNQPQHF. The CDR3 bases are TGTGCCAGCAGTTTAGAGGGTTACAATCAGCCCCAGCATTTT.

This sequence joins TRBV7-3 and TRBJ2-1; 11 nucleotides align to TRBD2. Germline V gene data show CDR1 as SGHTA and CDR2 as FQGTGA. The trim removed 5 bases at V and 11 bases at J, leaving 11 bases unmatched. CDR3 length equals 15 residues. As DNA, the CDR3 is TGTGCCAGCAGCCCCGGTGCTAGCGGGGGGTCCCAGCAGTTCTTC. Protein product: CASSPGASGGSQQFF.

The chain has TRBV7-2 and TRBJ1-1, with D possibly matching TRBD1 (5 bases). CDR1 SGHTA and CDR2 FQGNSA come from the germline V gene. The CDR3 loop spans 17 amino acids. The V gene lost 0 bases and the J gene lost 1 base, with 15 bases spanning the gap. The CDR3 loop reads CASSLADIGRANTEAFF. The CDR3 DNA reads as TGTGCCAGCAGCTTAGCGGACATTGGCAGGGCGAACACTGAAGCTTTCTTT.

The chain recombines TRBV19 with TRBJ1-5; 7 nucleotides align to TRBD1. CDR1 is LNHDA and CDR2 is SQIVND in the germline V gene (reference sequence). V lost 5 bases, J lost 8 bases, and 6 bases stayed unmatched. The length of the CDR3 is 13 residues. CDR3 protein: CASSPQGGEPQHF. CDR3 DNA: TGTGCCAGTAGTCCTCAGGGGGGTGAGCCCCAGCATTTT.

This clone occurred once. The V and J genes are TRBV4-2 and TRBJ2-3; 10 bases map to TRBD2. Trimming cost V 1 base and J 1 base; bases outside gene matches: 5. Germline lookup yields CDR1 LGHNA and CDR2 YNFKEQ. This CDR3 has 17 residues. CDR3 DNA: TGTGCCAGCAGCCAAGGCGCCCTAGCGGGAGGCACAGATACGCAGTATTTT. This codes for CASSQGALAGGTDTQYF.

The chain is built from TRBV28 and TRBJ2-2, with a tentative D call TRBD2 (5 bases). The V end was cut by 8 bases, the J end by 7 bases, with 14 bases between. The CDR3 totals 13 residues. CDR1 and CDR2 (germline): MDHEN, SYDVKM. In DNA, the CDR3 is TGTGCCAGCCAACAAATCCGGGGCGGGGAGCTGTTTTTT. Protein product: CASQQIRGGELFF.

In DNA form, the CDR3 reads TGTGCCAGCAGCTTAGGCCTCGGCGATCAGTACTTC. Amino acid sequence: CASSLGLGDQYF. The chain uses TRBV11-3 and TRBJ2-4; D unclear. CDR1 is SGHNT and CDR2 is YENEEA in the germline V gene. The CDR3 sequence is 12 residues long. Trimming cost V 1 base and J 12 bases, with 10 bases left between them. Looking up the rest from reference TRBV11-3 and TRBJ2-4 gives the full variable domain: EAGVVQSPRYKIIEKKQPVAFWCNPISGHNTLYWYLQNLGQGPELLIRYENEEAVDDSQLPKDRFSAERLKGVDSTLKIQPAELGDSAVYLCASSLGLGDQYFGAGTRLSVL.

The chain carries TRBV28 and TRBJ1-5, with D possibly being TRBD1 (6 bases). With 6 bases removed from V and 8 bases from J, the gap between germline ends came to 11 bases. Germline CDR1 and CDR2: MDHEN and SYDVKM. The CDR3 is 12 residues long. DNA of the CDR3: TGTGCCAGCAGCGAGGGGGTGAAGCCCCAGCATTTT. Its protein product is CASSEGVKPQHF.

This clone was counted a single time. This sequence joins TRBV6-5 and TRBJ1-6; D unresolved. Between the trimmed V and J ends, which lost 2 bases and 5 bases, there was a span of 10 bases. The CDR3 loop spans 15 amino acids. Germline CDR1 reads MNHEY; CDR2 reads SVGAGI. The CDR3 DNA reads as TGTGCCAGCAGTTACGAATCTCATAATAATTCACCCCTCCACTTT. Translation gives CASSYESHNNSPLHF.

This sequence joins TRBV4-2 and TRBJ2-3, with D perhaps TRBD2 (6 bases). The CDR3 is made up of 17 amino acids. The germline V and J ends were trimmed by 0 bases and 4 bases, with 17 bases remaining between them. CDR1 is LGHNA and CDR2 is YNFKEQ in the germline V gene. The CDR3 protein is CASSQDPGVGVADTQYF. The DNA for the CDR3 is TGTGCCAGCAGCCAAGACCCGGGGGTGGGGGTCGCAGATACGCAGTATTTT.

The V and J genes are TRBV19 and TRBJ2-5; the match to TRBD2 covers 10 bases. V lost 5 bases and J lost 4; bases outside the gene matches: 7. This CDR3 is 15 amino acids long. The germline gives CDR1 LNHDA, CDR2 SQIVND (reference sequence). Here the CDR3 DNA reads TGTGCCAGTAGTTGGACGGGACTAGCGACAGAGACCCAGTACTTC. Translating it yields CASSWTGLATETQYF.

CDR3 bases: TGTGCCAGCAGTTCACAGTCCCCTAGCACAGATACGCAGTATTTT. Translated, it gives CASSSQSPSTDTQYF. V usage is TRBV28 and J usage is TRBJ2-3, with D hard to call. Per the germline V gene, CDR1 is MDHEN and CDR2 is SYDVKM. CDR3 length: 15 residues. The V end was cut by 4 bases, the J end by 0 bases, with 11 bases between.

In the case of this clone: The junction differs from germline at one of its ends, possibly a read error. CDR3 sequence reads: CATSTLAGAADTQYF. CDR3 sequence (DNA): TGCGCCACCAGCACTCTAGCGGGAGCCGCAGATACGCAGTATTTT. The chain employs TRBV5-1 and TRBJ2-3; 10 positions agree with TRBD2. This CDR3 contains 15 residues. The germline CDR1 and CDR2 sequences are SGHRS and YFSETQ.